This TCR beta chain is from a study of T-cell memory formation after mild COVID-19. Across the study: In these data, TCR clusters were largely donor specific.

Constant-segment primers were used for 5'RACE, and the resulting TCR alpha and TCR beta cDNA libraries carried sample barcodes and UMIs. TCRdb processed the 5' RACE reads anew with MiXCR; each CDR3 protein has one entry. The sample shows about 150,000 distinct CDR3 sequences, about 14% of them seen only once. This clonotype was observed a handful of times. The antigen is unknown. Study results and limitations: Some responding clones appeared in pre-infection memory, suggesting cross-reactive memory joined. The SARS-CoV-2 specificity of second-wave clones reaching peak at day 37 remained unverified.

The CDR3 has 13 amino acids. V shed 5 bases, J shed 3 bases, and the junction held 4 bases outside the gene matches. Germline-derived CDR1 and CDR2 are LGHDT and YNNKEL (reference sequence). The origin of this receptor is an adult woman who had mild COVID-19 (a few samples of this study predate the infection). Cell type and time point are not known. The specimen was PBMCs or a T cell subset sorted from them (not recorded which). The chain links TRBV3-1 to TRBJ2-7; 7 bases are a match to TRBD2. As DNA, the CDR3 is TGTGCCAGCAGCGGGGGGGGAAACTACGAGCAGTACTTC. This translates into CASSGGGNYEQYF.